The rows below give T cell receptor beta chains drawn from one sample of a study of vaccination effects on CD4 cells after COVID-19. The data were produced by immunoSEQ multiplex PCR, yet TCRdb's version contains in-frame clones alone and is incomplete. The sample consists of fewer than 25,000 clones, around 74% of them appearing once. Their target antigens are unknown. The sample here was CD4+ T cells from PBMCs cultured with a peptide pool, taken before COVID-19 vaccination. These receptors were obtained from a human donor who had a prior SARS-CoV-2 infection. CDR3s include the opening cysteine and the closing phenylalanine or tryptophan. The D gene is left open where the match is weak. Not all rows give a size; the values are once, few, many and, for expanded clones, a class.

V gene	clone size	D gene	J gene	CDR3 DNA	CDR3 protein
TRBV5-1	-	-	TRBJ2-5	TGCGCCAGCAGCTCTATGGGACTGGGCACACAAGAGACCCAGTACTTC	CASSSMGLGTQETQYF
TRBV5-1	-	-	TRBJ1-4	TGCGCCAGCAGTATACAGGGCCCCGCTAATGAAAAACTGTTTTTT	CASSIQGPANEKLFF
TRBV2	-	TRBD1	TRBJ1-5	TGTGCCAGCAGACAAGACAGGGTCGGAAATCAGCCCCAGCATTTT	CASRQDRVGNQPQHF
TRBV7-2	-	-	TRBJ2-5	TGTGCCAGCAGCTTAGTCGCGGCATCAGAGACCCAGTACTTC	CASSLVAASETQYF
TRBV6-1	few	-	TRBJ1-1	TGTGCCAGCAGTGAATTTGGGGGAGGGGACACTGAAGCTTTCTTT	CASSEFGGGDTEAFF
TRBV7-9	-	-	TRBJ2-1	TGTGCCAGCACCGCCGCCGGGCTAGCAAACTACAATGAGCAGTTCTTC	CASTAAGLANYNEQFF
TRBV11-3	-	-	TRBJ2-1	TGTGCCACCACTACGCCCGGAGCAACCTACAATGAGCAGTTCTTC	CATTTPGATYNEQFF
TRBV13	-	TRBD2	TRBJ2-7	TGTGCCAGCAAAAGGACTAGAGGCTCCTACGAGCAGTACTTC	CASKRTRGSYEQYF
TRBV11-2	-	-	TRBJ1-2	TGTGCCAGCAGCTTAGTCTTTCAGGGGTACTATGGCTACACCTTC	CASSLVFQGYYGYTF
TRBV11-3	-	TRBD2	TRBJ2-1	TGTGCCAGCAGCTTAGGAATAGCGGGAGGCATTTACAATGAGCAGTTCTTC	CASSLGIAGGIYNEQFF
TRBV7-9	-	-	TRBJ1-2	TGTGCCAGCAATAGCAACCGGGAACTTTTAAGCTATGGCTACACCTTC	CASNSNRELLSYGYTF
TRBV29-1	-	-	TRBJ1-1	TGCAGCGCCCAAAACACTGAAGCTTTCTTT	CSAQNTEAFF
TRBV6-1	-	-	TRBJ1-1	TGTGCCAGCAGTGAAGGTCTGGAGAACACTGAAGCTTTCTTT	CASSEGLENTEAFF
TRBV7-3	few	-	TRBJ2-1	TGTGCCAGCAGCTTAACGTCCAGCATTGGTTACAATGAGCAGTTCTTC	CASSLTSSIGYNEQFF
TRBV7-2	-	-	TRBJ2-7	TGTGCCAGCAGCTTAGTCGCGACTAAGGCTTCCGAGCAGTACTTC	CASSLVATKASEQYF
TRBV15	-	TRBD2	TRBJ2-5	TGTGCCACCAGCAGGCGACGCGGAGCGGGGAGTCAAGAGACCCAGTACTTC	CATSRRRGAGSQETQYF
TRBV5-8	-	TRBD1	TRBJ2-3	TGTGCCAGCAGCCTCTCGACAGGGGCAACAGATACGCAGTATTTT	CASSLSTGATDTQYF
TRBV7-2	-	TRBD2	TRBJ2-3	TGTGCCAGCAGCCCCGCCGGACTAGCGGGAGGGCGGGTAGATACGCAGTATTTT	CASSPAGLAGGRVDTQYF
TRBV5-6	-	-	TRBJ2-7	TGTGCCAGCAGCTTGGTGTTGGGCGAGCAGTACTTC	CASSLVLGEQYF
TRBV6-2/TRBV6-3	-	TRBD1	TRBJ1-4	TGTGCCAGCAGTCAACCCTGGACAGGTGCGGGCAGTCTGTTTTTT	CASSQPWTGAGSLFF
TRBV18	few	-	TRBJ2-3	TGTGCCAGCTCACCGGACTACTCAGATACGCAGTATTTT	CASSPDYSDTQYF